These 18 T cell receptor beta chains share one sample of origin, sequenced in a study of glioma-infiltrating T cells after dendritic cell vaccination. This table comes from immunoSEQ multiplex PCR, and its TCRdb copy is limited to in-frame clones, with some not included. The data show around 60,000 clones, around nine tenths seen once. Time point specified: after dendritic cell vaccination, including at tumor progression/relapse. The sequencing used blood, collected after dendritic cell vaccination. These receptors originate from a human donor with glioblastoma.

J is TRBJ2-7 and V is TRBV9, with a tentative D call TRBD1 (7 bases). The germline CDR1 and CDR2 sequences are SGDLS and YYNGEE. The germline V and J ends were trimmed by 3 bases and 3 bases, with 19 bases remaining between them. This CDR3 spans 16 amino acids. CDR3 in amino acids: CASSGFGGRGSYEQYF. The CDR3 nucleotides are TGTGCCAGCAGCGGGTTCGGGGGCAGGGGGAGCTACGAGCAGTACTTC.

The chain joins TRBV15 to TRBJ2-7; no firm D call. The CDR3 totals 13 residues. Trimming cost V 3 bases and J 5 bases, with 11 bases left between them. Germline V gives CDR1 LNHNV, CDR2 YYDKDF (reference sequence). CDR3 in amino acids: CATSRESSHEQYF. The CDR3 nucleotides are TGTGCCACCAGCAGGGAGAGTAGCCACGAGCAGTACTTC.

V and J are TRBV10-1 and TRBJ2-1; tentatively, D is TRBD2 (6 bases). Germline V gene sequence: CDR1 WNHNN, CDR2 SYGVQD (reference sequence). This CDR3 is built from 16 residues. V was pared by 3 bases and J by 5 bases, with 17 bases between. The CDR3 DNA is TGCGCCAGCAGTGACGCGGGAACGCTTGGTCACAATGAGCAGTTCTTC. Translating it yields CASSDAGTLGHNEQFF.

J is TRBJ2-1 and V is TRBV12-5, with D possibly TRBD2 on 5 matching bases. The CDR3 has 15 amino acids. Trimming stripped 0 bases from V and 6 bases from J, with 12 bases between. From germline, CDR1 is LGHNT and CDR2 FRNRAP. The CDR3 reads CASGLVTLRGNEQFF. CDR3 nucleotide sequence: TGTGCTAGTGGTTTGGTGACTCTACGGGGCAATGAGCAGTTCTTC. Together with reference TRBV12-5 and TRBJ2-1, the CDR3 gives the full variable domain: DARVTQTPRHKVTEMGQEVTMRCQPILGHNTVFWYRQTMMQGLELLAYFRNRAPLDDSGMPKDRFSAEMPDATLATLKIQPSEPRDSAVYFCASGLVTLRGNEQFFGPGTRLTVL.

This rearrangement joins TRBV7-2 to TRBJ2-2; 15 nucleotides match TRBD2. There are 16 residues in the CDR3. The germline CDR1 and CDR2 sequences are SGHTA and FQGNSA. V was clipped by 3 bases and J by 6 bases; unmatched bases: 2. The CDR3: CASSLGLAGGPGELFF. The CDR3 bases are TGTGCCAGCAGCTTGGGACTAGCGGGGGGTCCCGGGGAGCTGTTTTTT.

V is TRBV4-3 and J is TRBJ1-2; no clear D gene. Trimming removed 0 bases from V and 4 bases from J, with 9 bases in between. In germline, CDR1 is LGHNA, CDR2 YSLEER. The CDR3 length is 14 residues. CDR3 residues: CASSQDLHSYGYTF. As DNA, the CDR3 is TGCGCCAGCAGCCAAGATCTTCACAGCTATGGCTACACCTTC.

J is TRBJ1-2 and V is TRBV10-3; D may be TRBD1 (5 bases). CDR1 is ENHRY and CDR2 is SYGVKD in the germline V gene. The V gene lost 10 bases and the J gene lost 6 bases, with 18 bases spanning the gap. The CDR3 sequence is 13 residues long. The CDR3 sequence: CATQPRDEHGYTF. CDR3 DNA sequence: TGTGCCACCCAACCGCGGGACGAACATGGCTACACCTTC.

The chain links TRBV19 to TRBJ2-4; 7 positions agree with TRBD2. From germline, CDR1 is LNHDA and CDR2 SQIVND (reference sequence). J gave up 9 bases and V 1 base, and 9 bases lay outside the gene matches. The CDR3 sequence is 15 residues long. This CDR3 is CASSIARQTGGIQYF. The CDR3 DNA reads TGTGCCAGTAGTATAGCTCGGCAGACGGGAGGCATTCAGTACTTC.

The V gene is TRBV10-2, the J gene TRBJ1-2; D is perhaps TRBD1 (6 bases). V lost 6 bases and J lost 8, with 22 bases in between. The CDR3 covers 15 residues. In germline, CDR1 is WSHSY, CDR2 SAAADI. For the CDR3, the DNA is TGCGCCAGCAGCGAGACCCCGACAGGCCTCGGGGGCTACACCTTC. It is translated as CASSETPTGLGGYTF.

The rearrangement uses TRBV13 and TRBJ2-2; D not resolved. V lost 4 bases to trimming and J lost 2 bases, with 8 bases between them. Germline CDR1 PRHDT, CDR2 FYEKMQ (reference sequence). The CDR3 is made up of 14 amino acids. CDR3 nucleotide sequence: TGTGCCAGCAGCTCAGAGGTTAACACCGGGGAGCTGTTTTTT. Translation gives CASSSEVNTGELFF.

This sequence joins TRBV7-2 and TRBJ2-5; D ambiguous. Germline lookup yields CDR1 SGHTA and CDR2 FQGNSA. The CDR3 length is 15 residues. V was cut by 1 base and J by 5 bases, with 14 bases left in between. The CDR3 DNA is TGTGCCAGCAGCTTAGGCTCGCAGGTTGAGGAGACCCAGTACTTC. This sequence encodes CASSLGSQVEETQYF. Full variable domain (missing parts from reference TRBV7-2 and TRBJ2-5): GAGVSQSPSNKVTEKGKDVELRCDPISGHTALYWYRQSLGQGLEFLIYFQGNSAPDKSGLPSDRFSAERTGGSVSTLTIQRTQQEDSAVYLCASSLGSQVEETQYFGPGTRLLVL.

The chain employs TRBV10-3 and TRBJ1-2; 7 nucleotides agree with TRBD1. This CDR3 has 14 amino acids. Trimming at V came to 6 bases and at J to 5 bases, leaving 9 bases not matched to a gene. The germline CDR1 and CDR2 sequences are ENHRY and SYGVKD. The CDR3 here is CAIRQSGTVYGYTF. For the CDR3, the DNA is TGTGCCATCAGACAATCCGGGACAGTTTATGGCTACACCTTC.

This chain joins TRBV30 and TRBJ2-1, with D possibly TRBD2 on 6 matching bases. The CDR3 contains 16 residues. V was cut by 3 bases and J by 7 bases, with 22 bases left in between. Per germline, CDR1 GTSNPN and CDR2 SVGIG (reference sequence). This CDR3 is CAWSALGRAAGNEQFF. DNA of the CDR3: TGTGCCTGGAGCGCTCTTGGTCGCGCGGCGGGGAATGAGCAGTTCTTC.

The CDR3 region has the DNA TGTGCCAGCAGCACGGACACCAGCTCTGGAAACACCATATATTTT. Its translation is CASSTDTSSGNTIYF. J is TRBJ1-3 and V is TRBV7-2, with D possibly TRBD1 on 5 matching bases. CDR1 SGHTA and CDR2 FQGNSA come from the germline V gene. V was cut by 5 bases and J by 0 bases, with 11 bases left in between. The CDR3 extends over 15 amino acids.

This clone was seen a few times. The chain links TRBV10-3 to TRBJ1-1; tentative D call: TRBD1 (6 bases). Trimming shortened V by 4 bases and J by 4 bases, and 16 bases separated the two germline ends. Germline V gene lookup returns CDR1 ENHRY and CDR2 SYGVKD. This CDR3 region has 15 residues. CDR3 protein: CAISASSGERTEAFF. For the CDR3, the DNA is TGTGCCATCAGTGCTAGCTCAGGGGAGCGCACTGAAGCTTTCTTT.

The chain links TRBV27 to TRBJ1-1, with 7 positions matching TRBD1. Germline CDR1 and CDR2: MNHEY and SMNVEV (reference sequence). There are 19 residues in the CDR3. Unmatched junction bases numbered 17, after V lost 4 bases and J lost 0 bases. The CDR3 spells CASSSTPPAGGGMNTEAFF. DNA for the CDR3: TGTGCCAGCAGTTCAACCCCACCGGCAGGGGGAGGCATGAACACTGAAGCTTTCTTT.

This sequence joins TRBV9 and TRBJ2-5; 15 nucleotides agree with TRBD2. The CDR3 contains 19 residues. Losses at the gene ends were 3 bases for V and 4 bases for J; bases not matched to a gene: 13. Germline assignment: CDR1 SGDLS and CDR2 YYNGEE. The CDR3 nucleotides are TGTGCCAGCAGCGCAAGCCTAAGGGGACTAGCGGGAGGTGCAGAGACCCAGTACTTC. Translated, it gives CASSASLRGLAGGAETQYF. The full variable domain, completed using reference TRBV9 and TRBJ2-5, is DSGVTQTPKHLITATGQRVTLRCSPRSGDLSVYWYQQSLDQGLQFLIQYYNGEERAKGNILERFSAQQFPDLHSELNLSSLELGDSALYFCASSASLRGLAGGAETQYFGPGTRLLVL.

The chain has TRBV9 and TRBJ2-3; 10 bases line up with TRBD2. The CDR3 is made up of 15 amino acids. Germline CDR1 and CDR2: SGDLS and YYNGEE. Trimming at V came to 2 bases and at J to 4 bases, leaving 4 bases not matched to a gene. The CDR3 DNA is TGTGCCAGCAGCGTGTCTAGCGGGAGATCAGATACGCAGTATTTT. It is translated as CASSVSSGRSDTQYF.